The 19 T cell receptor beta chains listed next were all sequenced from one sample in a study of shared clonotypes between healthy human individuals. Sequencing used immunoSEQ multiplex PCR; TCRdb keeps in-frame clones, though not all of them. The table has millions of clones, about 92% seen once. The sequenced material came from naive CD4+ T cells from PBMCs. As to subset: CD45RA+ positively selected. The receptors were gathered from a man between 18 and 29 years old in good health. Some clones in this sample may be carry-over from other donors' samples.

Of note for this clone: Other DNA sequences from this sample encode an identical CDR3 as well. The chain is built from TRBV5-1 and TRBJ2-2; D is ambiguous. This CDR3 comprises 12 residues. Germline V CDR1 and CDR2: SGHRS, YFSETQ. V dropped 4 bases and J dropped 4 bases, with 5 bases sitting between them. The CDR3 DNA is TGCGCCAGCAGCCCCGGCACCGGGGAGCTGTTTTTT. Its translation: CASSPGTGELFF.

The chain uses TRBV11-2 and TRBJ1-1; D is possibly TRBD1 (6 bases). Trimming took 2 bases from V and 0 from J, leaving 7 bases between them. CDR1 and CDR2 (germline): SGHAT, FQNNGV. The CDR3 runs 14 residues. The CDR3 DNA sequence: TGTGCCAGCAGCTTACAGGGGATGAACACTGAAGCTTTCTTT. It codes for CASSLQGMNTEAFF.

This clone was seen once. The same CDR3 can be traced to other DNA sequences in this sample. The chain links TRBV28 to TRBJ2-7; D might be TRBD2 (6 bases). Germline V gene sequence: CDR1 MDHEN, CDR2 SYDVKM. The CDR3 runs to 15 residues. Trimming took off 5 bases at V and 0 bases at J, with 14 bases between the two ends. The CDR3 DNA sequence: TGTGCCAGCAGTCTTCCCCGGGGGAACTCCTACGAGCAGTACTTC. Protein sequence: CASSLPRGNSYEQYF.

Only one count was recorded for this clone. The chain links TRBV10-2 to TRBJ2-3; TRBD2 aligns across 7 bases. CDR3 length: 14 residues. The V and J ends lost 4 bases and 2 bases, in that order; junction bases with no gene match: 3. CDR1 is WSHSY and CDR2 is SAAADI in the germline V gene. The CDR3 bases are TGCGCCAGCAGTGCTAGCGGACCCACAGATACGCAGTATTTT. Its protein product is CASSASGPTDTQYF.

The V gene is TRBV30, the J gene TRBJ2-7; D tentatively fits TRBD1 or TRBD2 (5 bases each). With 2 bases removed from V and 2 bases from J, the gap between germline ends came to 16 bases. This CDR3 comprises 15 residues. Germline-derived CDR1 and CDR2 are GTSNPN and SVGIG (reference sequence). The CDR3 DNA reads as TGTGCCTGGAGTAGTTGGGGGAGCAGCACCTACGAGCAGTACTTC. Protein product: CAWSSWGSSTYEQYF.

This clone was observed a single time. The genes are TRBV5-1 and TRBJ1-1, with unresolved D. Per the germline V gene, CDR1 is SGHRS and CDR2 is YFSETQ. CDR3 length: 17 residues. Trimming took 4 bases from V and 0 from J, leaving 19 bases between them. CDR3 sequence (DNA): TGCGCCAGCAGCCTGGAAGTGAGTCGCCCCATGAACACTGAAGCTTTCTTT. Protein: CASSLEVSRPMNTEAFF.

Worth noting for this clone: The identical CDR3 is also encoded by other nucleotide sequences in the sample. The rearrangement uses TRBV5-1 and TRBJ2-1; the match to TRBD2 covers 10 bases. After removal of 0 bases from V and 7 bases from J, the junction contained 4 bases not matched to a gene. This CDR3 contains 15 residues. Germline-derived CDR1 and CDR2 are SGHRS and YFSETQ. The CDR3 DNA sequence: TGCGCCAGCAGCTTGGAGGCTAGCGGGAGTAATGAGCAGTTCTTC. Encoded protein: CASSLEASGSNEQFF.

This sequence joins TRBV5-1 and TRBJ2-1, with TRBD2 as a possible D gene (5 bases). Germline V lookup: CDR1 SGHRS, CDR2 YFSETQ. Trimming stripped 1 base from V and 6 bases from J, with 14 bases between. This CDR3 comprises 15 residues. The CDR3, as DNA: TGCGCCAGCAGCTTGAGAGGACTCTTCTTCAATGAGCAGTTCTTC. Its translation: CASSLRGLFFNEQFF.

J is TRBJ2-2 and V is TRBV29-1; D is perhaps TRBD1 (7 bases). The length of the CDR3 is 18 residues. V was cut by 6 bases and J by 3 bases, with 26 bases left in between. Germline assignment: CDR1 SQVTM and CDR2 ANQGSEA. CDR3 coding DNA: TGCAGCGTGCCAAAGGTCCGGGTCCAGGGGGGTGACACCGGGGAGCTGTTTTTT. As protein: CSVPKVRVQGGDTGELFF.

CDR3 amino acids: CASIDRGFDEKLFF. CDR3 coding DNA: TGTGCCAGTATTGACAGGGGGTTCGATGAAAAACTGTTTTTT. The gene calls are TRBV19 and TRBJ1-4; 9 nucleotides line up with TRBD1. The CDR3 covers 14 residues. Trimming took 7 bases from V and 6 from J; bases not matched to a gene: 6. CDR1 LNHDA and CDR2 SQIVND come from the germline V gene (reference sequence).

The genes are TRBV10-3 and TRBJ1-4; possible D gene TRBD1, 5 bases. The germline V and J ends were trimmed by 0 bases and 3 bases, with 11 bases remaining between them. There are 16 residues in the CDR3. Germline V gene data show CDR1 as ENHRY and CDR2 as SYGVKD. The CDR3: CAISESRGRPNEKLFF. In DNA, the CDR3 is TGTGCCATCAGTGAGTCCCGGGGGAGACCTAATGAAAAACTGTTTTTT.

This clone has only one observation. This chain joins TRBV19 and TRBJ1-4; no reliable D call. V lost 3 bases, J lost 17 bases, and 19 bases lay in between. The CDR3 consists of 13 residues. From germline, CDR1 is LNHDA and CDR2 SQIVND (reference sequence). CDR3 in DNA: TGTGCCAGTAGTATTTCTTTTAAGGACGGTCCCTTTTTT. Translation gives CASSISFKDGPFF.

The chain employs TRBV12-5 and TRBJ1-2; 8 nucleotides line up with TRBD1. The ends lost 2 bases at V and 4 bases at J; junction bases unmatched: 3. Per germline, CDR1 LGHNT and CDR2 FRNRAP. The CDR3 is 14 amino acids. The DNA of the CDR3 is TGTGCTAGTGGTTTGACAGGGGGAGTCTATGGCTACACCTTC. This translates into CASGLTGGVYGYTF.

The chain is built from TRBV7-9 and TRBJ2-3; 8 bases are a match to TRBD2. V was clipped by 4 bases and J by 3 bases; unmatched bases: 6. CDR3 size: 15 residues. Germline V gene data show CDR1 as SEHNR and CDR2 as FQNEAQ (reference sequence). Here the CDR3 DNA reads TGTGCCAGCAGCTCTACCGGGACTAGGACAGATACGCAGTATTTT. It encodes CASSSTGTRTDTQYF.

The CDR3 nucleotides are TGCGCCAGCAGCCAAGATCGGGGACAGAAGAACACCGGGGAGCTGTTTTTT. Its translation is CASSQDRGQKNTGELFF. The V call is TRBV4-1, the J call TRBJ2-2, with TRBD1 matching 7 bases. J gave up 1 base and V 0 bases, and 5 bases lay outside the gene matches. This CDR3 spans 17 amino acids. The germline V gene encodes CDR1 MGHRA and CDR2 YSYEKL.

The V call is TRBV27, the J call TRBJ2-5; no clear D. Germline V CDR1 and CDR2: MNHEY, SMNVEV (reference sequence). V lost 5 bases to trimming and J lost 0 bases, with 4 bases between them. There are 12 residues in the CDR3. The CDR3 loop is CASSKHQETQYF. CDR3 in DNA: TGTGCCAGCAGTAAACACCAAGAGACCCAGTACTTC.

CDR3 nucleotides: TGTGCCAGCGGACTGACTAGCGGGAGGGTAAATGAGCAGTTCTTC. Amino acids: CASGLTSGRVNEQFF. The chain combines TRBV28 with TRBJ2-1, with TRBD2 matching 14 bases. The ends lost 8 bases at V and 7 bases at J; junction bases unmatched: 7. The CDR3 contains 15 residues. Germline CDR1 reads MDHEN; CDR2 reads SYDVKM.

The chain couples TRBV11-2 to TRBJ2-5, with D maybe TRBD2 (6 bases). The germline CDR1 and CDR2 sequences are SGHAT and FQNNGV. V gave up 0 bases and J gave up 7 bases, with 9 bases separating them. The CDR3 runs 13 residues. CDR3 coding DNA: TGTGCCAGCAGCTTAGAGCGGAGGGGGACCCAGTACTTC. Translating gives CASSLERRGTQYF.

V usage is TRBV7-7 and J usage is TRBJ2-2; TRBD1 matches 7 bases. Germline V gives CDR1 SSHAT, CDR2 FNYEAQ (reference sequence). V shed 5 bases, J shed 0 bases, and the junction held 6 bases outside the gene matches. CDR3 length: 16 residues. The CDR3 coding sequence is TGTGCCAGCAGCCTGAGGGACAGATCGAACACCGGGGAGCTGTTTTTT. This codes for CASSLRDRSNTGELFF.